These 32 T cell receptor beta chains share one sample of origin, sequenced in a study of vaccination effects on CD4 cells after COVID-19. Some clones are missing from TCRdb's copy, which holds only in-frame ones; the method was immunoSEQ multiplex PCR. This sample has tens of thousands of clones, with around 70% found just once. No antigen has been identified for these receptors. Expansion with viral peptide pools was applied to antigen-specific CD4+ T cells by the ViraFEST assay prior to sequencing. The authors isolated CD4+ T cells after roughly eleven days of culture. Sequencing used CD4+ T cells from PBMCs cultured with HCoV-229E spike peptides, obtained before COVID-19 vaccination. These receptors all come from a human donor who received a COVID-19 vaccine.

The chain is built from TRBV28 and TRBJ1-3; perhaps TRBD1 as D (6 bases). The CDR3 loop spans 13 amino acids. The V end was cut by 3 bases, the J end by 5 bases, with 8 bases between. From germline, CDR1 is MDHEN and CDR2 SYDVKM. CDR3 nucleotide sequence: TGTGCCAGCAGTTTGGGACACCGAAACACCATATATTTT. Encoded protein: CASSLGHRNTIYF.

The chain couples TRBV5-1 to TRBJ1-1, with D tentatively TRBD1 (6 bases). Germline V lookup: CDR1 SGHRS, CDR2 YFSETQ. Between the trimmed V and J ends, which lost 4 bases and 0 bases, there was a span of 10 bases. CDR3 size: 14 residues. CDR3: CASSAQGMNTEAFF. CDR3 coding DNA: TGCGCCAGCAGCGCACAGGGCATGAACACTGAAGCTTTCTTT.

This chain connects TRBV7-2 to TRBJ2-1, with 7 bases matching TRBD2. This CDR3 is 16 amino acids long. V dropped 5 bases and J dropped 7; count of bases not matched to a gene: 14. Germline CDR1 SGHTA, CDR2 FQGNSA. CDR3 DNA: TGTGCCAGCAGCCATTGGGGTGGGCGGGGGTTAAATGAGCAGTTCTTC. Its protein product is CASSHWGGRGLNEQFF.

This chain joins TRBV2 and TRBJ1-4; 8 bases align to TRBD1. Germline V lookup: CDR1 SNHLY, CDR2 FYNNEI. V was pared by 9 bases and J by 5 bases, with 8 bases of the junction left unmatched. There are 14 residues in the CDR3. CDR3 nucleotides: TGTGCCAGTGATTCGACAGGGGTGAATGAAAAACTGTTTTTT. Translated, it gives CASDSTGVNEKLFF.

This clone appeared a few times. The rearrangement links TRBV6-4 to TRBJ1-6; D is unclear. Deletions cut 2 bases from V and 10 bases from J, with 9 bases between. CDR1 and CDR2 from the germline V gene are MRHNA and SNTAGT. The CDR3 runs 13 residues. Here the CDR3 reads CASSDIVGSPLHF. CDR3 DNA sequence: TGTGCCAGCAGTGACATAGTGGGGTCACCCCTCCACTTT.

The chain couples TRBV6-5 to TRBJ1-2; the match to TRBD1 covers 8 bases. V gave up 6 bases and J gave up 3 bases; unmatched junction bases: 6. CDR1 is MNHEY and CDR2 is SVGAGI in the germline V gene. The CDR3 is made up of 14 amino acids. CDR3 in amino acids: CASSSGGLDYGYTF. The CDR3 DNA follows: TGTGCCAGCAGCTCAGGGGGCTTAGACTATGGCTACACCTTC.

This clone appeared a few times. The chain recombines TRBV19 with TRBJ1-1; 8 bases are a match to TRBD1. Germline loops: CDR1 LNHDA, CDR2 SQIVND (reference sequence). This CDR3 has 14 amino acids. Germline trimming cut 5 bases from V and 6 bases from J; bases unmatched to any gene: 8. The CDR3 DNA reads as TGTGCCAGTAGTTCGGACAGGGTTAACCCTGAAGCTTTCTTT. It yields the protein CASSSDRVNPEAFF.

The chain is built from TRBV14 and TRBJ1-1; D is ambiguous. The V gene's germline CDR1 is SGHDN and CDR2 FVKESK. This CDR3 is 12 amino acids long. Between the trimmed V and J ends, which lost 5 bases and 5 bases, there was a span of 9 bases. CDR3 coding DNA: TGTGCCAGCAGCAATCTAGTTACTGAAGCTTTCTTT. Translating it yields CASSNLVTEAFF. Using reference TRBV14 and TRBJ1-1 for the parts outside the CDR3, the full variable domain is EAGVTQFPSHSVIEKGQTVTLRCDPISGHDNLYWYRRVMGKEIKFLLHFVKESKQDESGMPNNRFLAERTGGTYSTLKVQPAELEDSGVYFCASSNLVTEAFFGQGTRLTVV.

V and J are TRBV5-1 and TRBJ2-1, with a possible D match to TRBD2 (5 bases). Germline CDR1 SGHRS, CDR2 YFSETQ. Trimming removed 2 bases from V and 5 bases from J, with 11 bases in between. This CDR3 is built from 14 residues. The CDR3 spells CASSLPSGNNEQFF. As DNA, the CDR3 is TGCGCCAGCAGCTTACCCTCCGGGAACAATGAGCAGTTCTTC.

The rearrangement uses TRBV5-6 and TRBJ1-1; unclear D gene. Germline lookup yields CDR1 SGHDT and CDR2 YYEEEE. The V gene lost 2 bases and the J gene lost 4 bases, with 15 bases spanning the gap. This CDR3 comprises 15 residues. The CDR3 coding sequence is TGTGCCAGCAGCTTAAGGACCCTAGGAGGCACTGAAGCTTTCTTT. Residues: CASSLRTLGGTEAFF.

The rearrangement links TRBV2 to TRBJ2-1; 9 nucleotides line up with TRBD1. Per germline, CDR1 SNHLY and CDR2 FYNNEI. This CDR3 spans 13 amino acids. The V segment lost 7 bases and the J segment 9 bases; nucleotides outside the gene matches: 7. The CDR3 loop is CASTGTGLPEQFF. The CDR3 nucleotides read TGTGCCAGCACCGGGACAGGGCTGCCTGAGCAGTTCTTC.

The table lists this clone with a few counts. V usage is TRBV7-9 and J usage is TRBJ2-2; TRBD1 is a possible D gene (6 bases). The germline CDR1 and CDR2 sequences are SEHNR and FQNEAQ (reference sequence). The CDR3 extends over 16 amino acids. Deletions cut 5 bases from V and 6 bases from J, with 19 bases between. As DNA, the CDR3 is TGTGCCAGCAGCCGTACAGGTCAGGGGATGGCCGGGGAGCTGTTTTTT. Its translation: CASSRTGQGMAGELFF.

The chain employs TRBV5-1 and TRBJ1-2; 7 nucleotides agree with TRBD1. Germline CDR1 SGHRS, CDR2 YFSETQ. The CDR3 loop spans 14 amino acids. After removal of 0 bases from V and 6 bases from J, the junction contained 5 bases not matched to a gene. The CDR3 loop reads CASSLAMQGDGYTF. Written as DNA, the CDR3 is TGCGCCAGCAGCTTGGCCATGCAGGGGGATGGCTACACCTTC. Full variable domain (outside the CDR3, taken from reference TRBV5-1 and TRBJ1-2): KAGVTQTPRYLIKTRGQQVTLSCSPISGHRSVSWYQQTPGQGLQFLFEYFSETQRNKGNFPGRFSGRQFSNSRSEMNVSTLELGDSALYLCASSLAMQGDGYTFGSGTRLTVV.

This clone occurred once. The rearrangement links TRBV18 to TRBJ1-1; no clear D. The CDR3 consists of 12 residues. Germline CDR1 and CDR2: KGHSH and LQKENI. V was shortened by 3 bases and J by 4 bases, with 6 bases between the two germline ends. The CDR3 reads CASSPLSTEAFF. CDR3 sequence (DNA): TGTGCCAGCTCACCGCTTAGCACTGAAGCTTTCTTT.

The V and J genes are TRBV9 and TRBJ2-5, with 7 bases matching TRBD2. Germline CDR1 and CDR2: SGDLS and YYNGEE. This CDR3 has 12 residues. J was trimmed by 4 bases and V by 4 bases; bases with no gene match: 1. CDR3 in amino acids: CASSKRGETQYF. In nucleotides, the CDR3 is TGTGCCAGCAGCAAGCGGGGAGAGACCCAGTACTTC.

The chain uses TRBV6-2 or TRBV6-3 and TRBJ2-7; perhaps TRBD2 as D (6 bases). CDR1 is MNHEY, CDR2 SVGEGT, per germline. This CDR3 is 12 amino acids long. Trimming shortened V by 0 bases and J by 6 bases, and 6 bases separated the two germline ends. The CDR3 protein is CASSYSGLEQYV. The CDR3 DNA reads as TGTGCCAGCAGTTACTCGGGACTCGAGCAGTACGTC.

This chain uses TRBV11-3 with TRBJ2-7; 8 positions agree with TRBD1. Germline V lookup: CDR1 SGHNT, CDR2 YENEEA. V was pared by 5 bases and J by 5 bases, with 5 bases of the junction left unmatched. The CDR3 is 13 amino acids. The CDR3 nucleotides are TGTGCCAGCAGCAAGGAGACAGGGGACGAGCAGTACGTC. Encoded protein: CASSKETGDEQYV.

The table lists this clone with a few counts. The rearrangement links TRBV5-5 to TRBJ1-2; D gene unclear. V shed 3 bases and J shed 3 bases, with 9 bases lying between them. Germline V lookup: CDR1 SGHKS, CDR2 YYEKEE (reference sequence). The CDR3 runs 13 residues. CDR3 nucleotide sequence: TGTGCCAGCAGCTCCTTTATGGACTATGGCTACACCTTC. It yields the protein CASSSFMDYGYTF.

The chain employs TRBV7-2 and TRBJ1-2; TRBD1 might be the D (6 bases). Trimming stripped 2 bases from V and 0 bases from J, with 10 bases between. The CDR3 contains 15 residues. Germline assignment: CDR1 SGHTA and CDR2 FQGNSA. Written as DNA, the CDR3 is TGTGCCAGCAGCTTAAGGACAGCCTCTAACTATGGCTACACCTTC. Translated: CASSLRTASNYGYTF. The full variable domain, in which reference TRBV7-2 and TRBJ1-2 provide the parts outside the CDR3, is GAGVSQSPSNKVTEKGKDVELRCDPISGHTALYWYRQSLGQGLEFLIYFQGNSAPDKSGLPSDRFSAERTGGSVSTLTIQRTQQEDSAVYLCASSLRTASNYGYTFGSGTRLTVV.

The chain carries TRBV7-2 and TRBJ2-5; TRBD2 is a possible D gene (6 bases). The CDR3 consists of 13 residues. V lost 4 bases to trimming and J lost 3 bases, with 9 bases between them. Germline lookup yields CDR1 SGHTA and CDR2 FQGNSA. CDR3 nucleotide sequence: TGTGCCAGCAGCTCGGGACTCGAAGAGACCCAGTACTTC. This encodes CASSSGLEETQYF.

The genes are TRBV24-1 and TRBJ2-3; a possible D gene is TRBD2 (5 bases). Germline V gene sequence: CDR1 KGHDR, CDR2 SFDVKD. CDR3 length equals 14 residues. Between the trimmed V and J ends, which lost 8 bases and 6 bases, there was a span of 17 bases. The CDR3 sequence: CATTPSAGGDTQYF. The CDR3 nucleotides are TGTGCCACCACCCCTTCGGCGGGTGGCGATACGCAGTATTTT.

This clone has more than one count but fewer than ten. The genes are TRBV4-1 and TRBJ2-2, with D uncertain. Between the trimmed V and J ends, which lost 5 bases and 1 base, there was a span of 11 bases. Germline V gene lookup returns CDR1 MGHRA and CDR2 YSYEKL. This CDR3 contains 15 residues. CDR3 amino acids: CASSSPFQNTGELFF. CDR3 nucleotides: TGCGCCAGCAGCTCCCCCTTCCAGAACACCGGGGAGCTGTTTTTT.

The chain couples TRBV5-6 to TRBJ1-1, with a weak D call TRBD1 (5 bases). Trimming took off 2 bases at V and 0 bases at J, with 17 bases between the two ends. Looked up from germline, CDR1 is SGHDT and CDR2 is YYEEEE. The CDR3 has 17 residues. The chain's CDR3 is CASSFRFGGNMNTEAFF. DNA of the CDR3: TGTGCCAGCAGCTTTAGATTTGGGGGAAACATGAACACTGAAGCTTTCTTT.

J is TRBJ2-1 and V is TRBV7-3, with 16 bases aligning to TRBD2. Germline CDR1 is SGHTA and CDR2 is FQGTGA. There are 17 residues in the CDR3. Unmatched junction bases numbered 7, after V lost 5 bases and J lost 6 bases. The CDR3 loop reads CASSLQGLAGGVNEQFF. The CDR3 bases are TGTGCCAGCAGCCTCCAGGGACTAGCGGGGGGGGTCAATGAGCAGTTCTTC.

The V call is TRBV4-1, the J call TRBJ1-1; the D is unclear. Trimming took 3 bases from V and 6 from J, leaving 11 bases between them. This CDR3 region has 13 residues. Germline-derived CDR1 and CDR2 are MGHRA and YSYEKL. The CDR3 nucleotides are TGCGCCAGCAGCCATCCCAGAGACCCTGAAGCTTTCTTT. It specifies CASSHPRDPEAFF.

This clone was observed a few times. This chain joins TRBV7-2 and TRBJ2-6; D is perhaps TRBD2 (5 bases). Germline assignment: CDR1 SGHTA and CDR2 FQGNSA. Trimming removed 3 bases at V and 2 bases at J, with 14 bases between. This CDR3 comprises 17 residues. The CDR3 region has the DNA TGTGCCAGCAGCTTGAGTGGTTCGGGGACTGGGGCCAACGTCCTGACTTTC. This gives the protein CASSLSGSGTGANVLTF.

The J gene is TRBJ2-2, the V gene TRBV18; the D gene could be TRBD1 or TRBD2 (7 bases each). Trimming took 0 bases from V and 6 from J, leaving 11 bases between them. CDR3 length: 15 residues. Germline V gives CDR1 KGHSH, CDR2 LQKENI. The CDR3 nucleotides are TGTGCCAGCTCACCACCAGCAGGGGGGGCCGGGGAGCTGTTTTTT. Protein sequence: CASSPPAGGAGELFF.

The CDR3 is CASRGELGSTEAFF. As DNA, the CDR3 is TGCGCCAGCAGGGGGGAATTGGGAAGCACTGAAGCTTTCTTT. This chain links TRBV5-1 with TRBJ1-1; D is possibly TRBD1 (5 bases). From germline, CDR1 is SGHRS and CDR2 YFSETQ. This CDR3 is 14 amino acids long. V was clipped by 5 bases and J by 4 bases, with 15 bases between them.

The chain combines TRBV19 with TRBJ1-5, with 7 bases that match TRBD1. V was pared by 5 bases and J by 6 bases, with 7 bases of the junction left unmatched. Per the germline V gene, CDR1 is LNHDA and CDR2 is SQIVND (reference sequence). The CDR3 has 14 residues. In DNA, the CDR3 is TGTGCCAGTAGTCCCGAGACAGGGTTTCAGCCCCAGCATTTT. Translating gives CASSPETGFQPQHF.

This clone appeared a few times. The genes are TRBV12-3 or TRBV12-4 and TRBJ1-1; D gene ambiguous. Trimming took 6 bases from V and 3 from J, leaving 8 bases between them. The CDR3 sequence is 12 residues long. The CDR3 nucleotides are TGTGCCAGCAGAAGCGGGTACACTGAAGCTTTCTTT. Protein product: CASRSGYTEAFF.

The gene calls are TRBV6-5 and TRBJ2-7; TRBD1 matches 9 bases. This CDR3 contains 14 residues. V lost 5 bases and J lost 3; bases outside the gene matches: 5. CDR1 and CDR2 from the germline V gene are MNHEY and SVGAGI. CDR3 coding DNA: TGTGCCAGCAGTACACGACAGGGGGACTACGAGCAGTACGTC. This codes for CASSTRQGDYEQYV.

The chain couples TRBV28 to TRBJ1-5; no reliable D call. CDR1 is MDHEN, CDR2 SYDVKM, per germline. The CDR3 runs to 14 residues. Trimming pared 7 bases from V and 2 bases from J, leaving 12 bases between. The DNA of the CDR3 is TGTGCCAGCACCTTCACGGGAGGCAATCAGCCCCAGCATTTT. Protein: CASTFTGGNQPQHF.